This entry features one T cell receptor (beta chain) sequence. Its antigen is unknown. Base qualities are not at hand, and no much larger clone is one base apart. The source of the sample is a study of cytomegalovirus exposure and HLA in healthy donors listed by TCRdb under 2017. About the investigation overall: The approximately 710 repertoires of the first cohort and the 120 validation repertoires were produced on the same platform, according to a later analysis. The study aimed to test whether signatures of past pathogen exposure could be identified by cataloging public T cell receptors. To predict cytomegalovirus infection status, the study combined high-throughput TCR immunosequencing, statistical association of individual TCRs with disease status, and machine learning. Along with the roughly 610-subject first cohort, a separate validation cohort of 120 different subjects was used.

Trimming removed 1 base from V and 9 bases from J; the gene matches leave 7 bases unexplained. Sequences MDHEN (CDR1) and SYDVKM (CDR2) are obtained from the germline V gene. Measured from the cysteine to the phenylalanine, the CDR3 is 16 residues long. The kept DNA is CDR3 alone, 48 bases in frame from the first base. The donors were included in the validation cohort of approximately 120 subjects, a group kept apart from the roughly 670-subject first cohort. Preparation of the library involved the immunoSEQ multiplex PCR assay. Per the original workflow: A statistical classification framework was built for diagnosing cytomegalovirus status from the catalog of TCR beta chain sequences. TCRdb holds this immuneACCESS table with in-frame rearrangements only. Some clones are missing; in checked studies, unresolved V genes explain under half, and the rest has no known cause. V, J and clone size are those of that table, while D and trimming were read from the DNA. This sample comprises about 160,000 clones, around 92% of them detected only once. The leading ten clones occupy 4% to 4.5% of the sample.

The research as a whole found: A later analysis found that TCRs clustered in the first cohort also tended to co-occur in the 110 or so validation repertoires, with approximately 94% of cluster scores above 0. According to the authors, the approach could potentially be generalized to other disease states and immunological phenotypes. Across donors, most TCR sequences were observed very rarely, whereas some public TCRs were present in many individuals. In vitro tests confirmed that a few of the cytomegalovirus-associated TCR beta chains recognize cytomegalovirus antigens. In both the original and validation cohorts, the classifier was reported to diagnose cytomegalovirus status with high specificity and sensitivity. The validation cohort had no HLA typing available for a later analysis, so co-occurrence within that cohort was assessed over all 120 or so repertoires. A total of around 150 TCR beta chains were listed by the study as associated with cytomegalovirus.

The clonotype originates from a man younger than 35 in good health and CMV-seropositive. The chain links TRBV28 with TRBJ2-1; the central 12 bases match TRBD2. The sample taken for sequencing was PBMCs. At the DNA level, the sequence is TGTGCCAGCAGTTTATCCGGACTAGCGGGATTCGTTGAGCAGTTCTTC. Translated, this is CASSLSGLAGFVEQFF.